Presented here are 4 T cell receptor beta chains from one specimen sequenced in a study of radiation and T cells in renal cell carcinoma. Method: immunoSEQ multiplex PCR; TCRdb's copy keeps in-frame clones and lacks some. The repertoire holds around 180,000 clones, with around 90% as singletons. The time point denotes: blood 4 weeks post-SBRT, at nephrectomy. This sample's treatment: 15 Gy SBRT to primary tumor, nephrectomy 4 weeks later. This sample comprised blood, obtained from a patient whose treatment included radiotherapy and nephrectomy. Every receptor here comes from a woman aged 45-65 years with renal cell carcinoma.

J is TRBJ2-5 and V is TRBV2; 8 nucleotides match TRBD1. J gave up 2 bases and V 7 bases, and 6 bases lay outside the gene matches. CDR1 and CDR2 from the germline V gene are SNHLY and FYNNEI. The CDR3 sequence is 14 residues long. This CDR3 is CASMTRGRQETQYF. In nucleotides, the CDR3 is TGTGCCAGCATGACCAGGGGGCGGCAAGAGACCCAGTACTTC. Supplemented by reference TRBV2 and TRBJ2-5, the full variable domain reads EPEVTQTPSHQVTQMGQEVILRCVPISNHLYFYWYRQILGQKVEFLVSFYNNEISEKSEIFDDQFSVERPDGSNFTLKIRSTKLEDSAMYFCASMTRGRQETQYFGPGTRLLVL.

The chain couples TRBV6-1 to TRBJ2-5; TRBD2 matches at 14 bases. The CDR3 consists of 15 residues. The V gene's germline CDR1 is MNHNS and CDR2 SASEGT. V lost 4 bases and J lost 3; bases outside the gene matches: 1. CDR3 residues: CASSVGLAGEETQYF. CDR3 DNA: TGTGCCAGCAGTGTGGGACTAGCGGGGGAAGAGACCCAGTACTTC.

V usage is TRBV7-2 and J usage is TRBJ2-5, with a possible D match to TRBD1 (5 bases). The end of the DNA aligns better with TRBJ2-7, so the J call may be wrong. There are 15 residues in the CDR3. CDR1 is SGHTA and CDR2 is FQGNSA in the germline V gene. The DNA for the CDR3 is TGTGCCAGCAGCTTAGATCACCCGGACAAGAACGAGCAGTACTTC. The encoded protein is CASSLDHPDKNEQYF.

The rearrangement uses TRBV19 and TRBJ1-1; D gene unclear. CDR1 LNHDA and CDR2 SQIVND come from the germline V gene (reference sequence). The CDR3 spans 14 residues. The V and J ends lost 4 bases and 1 base respectively, with 10 bases between them. The chain's CDR3 is CASSTPWENTEAFF. The CDR3 nucleotides read TGTGCCAGTAGTACGCCCTGGGAGAACACTGAAGCTTTCTTT.